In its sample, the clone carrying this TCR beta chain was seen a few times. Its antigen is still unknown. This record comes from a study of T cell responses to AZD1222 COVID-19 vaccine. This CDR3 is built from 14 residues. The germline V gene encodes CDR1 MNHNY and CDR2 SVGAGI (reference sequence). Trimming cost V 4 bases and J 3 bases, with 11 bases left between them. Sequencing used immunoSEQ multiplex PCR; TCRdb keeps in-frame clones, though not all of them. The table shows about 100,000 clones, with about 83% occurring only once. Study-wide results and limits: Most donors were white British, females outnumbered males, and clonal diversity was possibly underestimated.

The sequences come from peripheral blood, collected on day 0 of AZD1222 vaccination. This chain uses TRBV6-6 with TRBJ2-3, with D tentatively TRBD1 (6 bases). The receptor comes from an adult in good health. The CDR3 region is CASSFPQGTDTQYF. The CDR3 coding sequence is TGTGCCAGCAGTTTCCCACAGGGAACAGATACGCAGTATTTT.